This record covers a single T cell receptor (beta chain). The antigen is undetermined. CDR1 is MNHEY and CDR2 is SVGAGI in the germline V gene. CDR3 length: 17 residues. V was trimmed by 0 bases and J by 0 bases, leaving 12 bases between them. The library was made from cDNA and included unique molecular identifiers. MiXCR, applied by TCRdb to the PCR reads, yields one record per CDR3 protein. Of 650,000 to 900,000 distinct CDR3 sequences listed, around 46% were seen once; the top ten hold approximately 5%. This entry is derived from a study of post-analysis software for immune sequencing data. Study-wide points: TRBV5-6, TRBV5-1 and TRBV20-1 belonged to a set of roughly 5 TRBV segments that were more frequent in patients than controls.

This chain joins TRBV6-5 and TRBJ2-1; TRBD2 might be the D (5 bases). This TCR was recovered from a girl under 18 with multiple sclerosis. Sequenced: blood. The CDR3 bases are TGTGCCAGCAGTTACTCGGGCTGGAGGAGCTCCTACAATGAGCAGTTCTTC. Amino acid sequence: CASSYSGWRSSYNEQFF.